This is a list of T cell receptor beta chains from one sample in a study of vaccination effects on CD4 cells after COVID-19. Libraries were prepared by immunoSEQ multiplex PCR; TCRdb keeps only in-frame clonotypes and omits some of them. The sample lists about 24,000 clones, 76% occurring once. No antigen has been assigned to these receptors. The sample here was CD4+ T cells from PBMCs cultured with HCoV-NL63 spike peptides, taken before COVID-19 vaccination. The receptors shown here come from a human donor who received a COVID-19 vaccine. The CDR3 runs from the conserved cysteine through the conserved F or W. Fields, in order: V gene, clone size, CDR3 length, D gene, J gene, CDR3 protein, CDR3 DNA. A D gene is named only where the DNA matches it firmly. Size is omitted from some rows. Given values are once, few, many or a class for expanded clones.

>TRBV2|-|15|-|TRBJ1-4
CASSEEASTNEKLFF
TGTGCCAGCAGTGAAGAGGCATCAACTAATGAAAAACTGTTTTTT
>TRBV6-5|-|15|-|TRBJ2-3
CASGIGGGGPDTQYF
TGTGCCAGCGGAATAGGGGGAGGGGGACCCGATACGCAGTATTTT
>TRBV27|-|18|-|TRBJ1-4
CASMSVGTRVGTNEKLFF
TGTGCCAGCATGTCTGTGGGGACAAGGGTAGGAACTAATGAAAAACTGTTTTTT
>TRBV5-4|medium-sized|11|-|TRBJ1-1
CASSSNTEAFF
TGTGCCAGCTCTTCGAACACTGAAGCTTTCTTT
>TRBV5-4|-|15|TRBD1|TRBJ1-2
CASSLSRDRVDGYTF
TGTGCCAGCAGCTTGAGCCGGGACAGGGTGGATGGCTACACCTTC
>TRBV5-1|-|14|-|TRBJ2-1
CASSLGDSYNEQFF
TGCGCCAGCAGCTTGGGGGACTCCTACAATGAGCAGTTCTTC
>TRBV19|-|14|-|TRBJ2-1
CATSSSSSYNEQFF
TGTGCCACCTCTAGCTCCTCATCCTACAATGAGCAGTTCTTC
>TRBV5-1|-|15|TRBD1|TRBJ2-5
CASSRRDRGLETQYF
TGCGCCAGCAGCCGCCGGGACAGGGGGCTAGAGACCCAGTACTTC
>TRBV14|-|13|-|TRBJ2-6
CASSFAGANVLTF
TGTGCCAGCAGTTTTGCCGGGGCCAACGTCCTGACTTTC
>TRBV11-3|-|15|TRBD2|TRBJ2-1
CASSSSGTSHNEQFF
TGTGCCAGCAGCTCCTCCGGGACTAGTCACAATGAGCAGTTCTTC
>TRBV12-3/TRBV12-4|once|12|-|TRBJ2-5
CASMDYQETQYF
TGTGCCAGCATGGACTACCAAGAGACCCAGTACTTC
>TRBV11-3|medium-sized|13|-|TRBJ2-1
CASSSGVGGEQFF
TGTGCCAGCAGTTCGGGAGTTGGCGGTGAGCAGTTCTTC
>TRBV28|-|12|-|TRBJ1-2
CASSQGFVGYTF
TGTGCCAGCAGTCAGGGTTTTGTTGGCTACACCTTC
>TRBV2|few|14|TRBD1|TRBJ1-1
CASMKDRGEPEAFF
TGTGCCAGCATGAAGGACAGGGGCGAGCCTGAAGCTTTCTTT
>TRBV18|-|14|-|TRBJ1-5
CASSPAGGDQPQHF
TGTGCCAGCTCACCAGCCGGGGGGGATCAGCCCCAGCATTTT
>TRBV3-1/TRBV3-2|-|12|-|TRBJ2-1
CASSRLGDEQFF
TGTGCCAGCAGCCGCCTTGGAGATGAGCAGTTCTTC
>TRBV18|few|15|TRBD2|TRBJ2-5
CASSPDAGGRETQYF
TGTGCCAGCTCACCAGACGCGGGAGGGCGAGAGACCCAGTACTTC
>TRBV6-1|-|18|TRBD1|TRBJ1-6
CASSADRVRSSYNSPLHF
TGTGCCAGCAGTGCCGACAGGGTCCGAAGCTCCTATAATTCACCCCTCCACTTT
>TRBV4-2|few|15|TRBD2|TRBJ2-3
CASSQGAGDTDTQYF
TGTGCCAGCAGCCAAGGGGCGGGAGACACAGATACGCAGTATTTT
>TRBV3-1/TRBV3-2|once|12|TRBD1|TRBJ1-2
CASSHRGHGYTF
TGTGCCAGCAGCCACAGGGGGCATGGCTACACCTTC
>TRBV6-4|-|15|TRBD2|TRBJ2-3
CASSKSGGAPDTQYF
TGTGCCAGCAGTAAAAGCGGGGGGGCCCCAGATACGCAGTATTTT
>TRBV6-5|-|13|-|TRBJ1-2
CASSPDGPYGYTF
TGTGCCAGCAGCCCGGACGGGCCCTATGGCTACACCTTC
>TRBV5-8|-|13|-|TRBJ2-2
CATRQAITGELFF
TGTGCCACCAGACAGGCGATCACCGGGGAGCTGTTTTTT
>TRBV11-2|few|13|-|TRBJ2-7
CASSSFQGGKQYF
TGTGCCAGCAGCTCCTTCCAAGGTGGGAAGCAGTACTTC
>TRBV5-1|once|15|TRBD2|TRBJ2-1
CASSFTSGGYNEQFF
TGCGCCAGCAGCTTTACTAGCGGGGGGTACAATGAGCAGTTCTTC
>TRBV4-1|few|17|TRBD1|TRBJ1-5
CASSQDPKTGLDQPQHF
TGCGCCAGCAGCCAAGACCCTAAGACAGGGCTGGATCAGCCCCAGCATTTT
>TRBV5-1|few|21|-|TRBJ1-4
CASSLVSFRPGTYATNEKLFF
TGCGCCAGCAGCTTGGTTTCTTTTCGTCCAGGAACTTATGCAACTAATGAAAAACTGTTTTTT
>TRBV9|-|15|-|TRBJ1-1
CASSLPPDLVTEAFF
TGTGCCAGCAGCCTCCCCCCTGATCTAGTGACTGAAGCTTTCTTT
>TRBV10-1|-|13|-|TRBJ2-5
CASSEQIQETQYF
TGCGCCAGCAGTGAACAGATCCAAGAGACCCAGTACTTC
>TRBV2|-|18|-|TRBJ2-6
CASSEGGFYPSGANVLTF
TGTGCCAGCAGTGAAGGCGGCTTCTACCCCTCAGGGGCCAACGTCCTGACTTTC
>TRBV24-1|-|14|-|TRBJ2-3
CATSGGKVTDTQYF
TGTGCCACCAGTGGAGGAAAGGTCACAGATACGCAGTATTTT
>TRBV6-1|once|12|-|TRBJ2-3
CASTRPGDTQYF
TGTGCCAGCACCCGTCCAGGCGATACGCAGTATTTT
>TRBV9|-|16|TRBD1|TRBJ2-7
CASSVEDRGPTYEQYF
TGTGCCAGCAGCGTAGAGGACAGGGGGCCCACCTACGAGCAGTACTTC
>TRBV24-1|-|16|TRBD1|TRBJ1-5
CATSDSGQGSNQPQHF
TGTGCCACCAGTGATTCGGGACAGGGTAGCAATCAGCCCCAGCATTTT
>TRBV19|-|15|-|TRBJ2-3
CASSVLDSSTDTQYF
TGTGCCAGTAGTGTCCTTGACTCTAGCACAGATACGCAGTATTTT
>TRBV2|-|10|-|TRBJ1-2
CASRRDGYTF
TGTGCCTCCCGCCGGGATGGCTACACCTTC
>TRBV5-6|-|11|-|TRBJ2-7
CASIGDYEQYF
TGTGCCAGCATAGGGGACTACGAGCAGTACTTC
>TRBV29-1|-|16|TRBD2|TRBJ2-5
CSADGLAGGGEETQYF
TGCAGCGCCGACGGGCTAGCGGGGGGCGGGGAAGAGACCCAGTACTTC
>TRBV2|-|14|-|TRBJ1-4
CACRSFRVNEKLFF
TGCGCCTGTCGAAGTTTCAGGGTTAATGAAAAACTGTTTTTT
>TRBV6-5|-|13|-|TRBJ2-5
CASSYSMGETQYF
TGTGCCAGCAGTTACTCGATGGGGGAGACCCAGTACTTC
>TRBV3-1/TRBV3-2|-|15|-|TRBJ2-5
CASSQDRGLKGTQYF
TGTGCCAGCAGCCAAGATAGGGGTCTCAAAGGGACCCAGTACTTC